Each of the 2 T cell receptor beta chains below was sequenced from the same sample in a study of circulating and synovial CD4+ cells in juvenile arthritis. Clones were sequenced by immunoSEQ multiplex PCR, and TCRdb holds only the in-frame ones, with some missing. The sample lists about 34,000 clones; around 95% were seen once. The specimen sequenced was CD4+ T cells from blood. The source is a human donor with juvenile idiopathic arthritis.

The CDR3 region is CASSRTGPYGYTF. In nucleotides, the CDR3 is TGTGCCAGCAGCAGGACAGGGCCCTATGGCTACACCTTC. V and J are TRBV6-5 and TRBJ1-2, with TRBD1 matching 8 bases. Germline assignment: CDR1 MNHEY and CDR2 SVGAGI. This CDR3 is built from 13 residues. V was pared by 6 bases and J by 4 bases, with 4 bases of the junction left unmatched.

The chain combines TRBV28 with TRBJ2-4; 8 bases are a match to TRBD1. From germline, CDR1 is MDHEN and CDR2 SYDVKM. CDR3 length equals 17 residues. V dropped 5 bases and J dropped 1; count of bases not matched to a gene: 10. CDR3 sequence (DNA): TGTGCCAGCAGTGCCCCCCCAGGGGGCCGGGCCAAAAACATTCAGTACTTC. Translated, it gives CASSAPPGGRAKNIQYF.